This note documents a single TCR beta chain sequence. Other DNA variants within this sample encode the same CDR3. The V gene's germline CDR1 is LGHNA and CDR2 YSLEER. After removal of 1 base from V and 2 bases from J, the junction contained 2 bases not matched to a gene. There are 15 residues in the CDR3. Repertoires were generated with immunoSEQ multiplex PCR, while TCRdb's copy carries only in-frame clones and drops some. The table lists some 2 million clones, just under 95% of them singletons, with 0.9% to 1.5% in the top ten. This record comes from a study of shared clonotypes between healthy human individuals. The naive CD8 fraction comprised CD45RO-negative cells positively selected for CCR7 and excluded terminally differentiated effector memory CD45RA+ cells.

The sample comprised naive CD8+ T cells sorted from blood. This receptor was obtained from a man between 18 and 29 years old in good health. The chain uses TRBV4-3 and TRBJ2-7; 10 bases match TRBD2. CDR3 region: CASSQGLAGAYEQYF. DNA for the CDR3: TGCGCCAGCAGCCAAGGCCTAGCGGGAGCCTACGAGCAGTACTTC.